This paragraph covers one T cell receptor (beta chain) sequence. The entry originates in a study of cytomegalovirus exposure and HLA in healthy donors. The CDR3 is 12 amino acids. The germline V gene encodes CDR1 SEHNR and CDR2 FQNEAQ (reference sequence). The V end was cut by 5 bases, the J end by 7 bases, with 12 bases between. PCR amplification relied on 60 Vbeta primers (plus 13 Jbeta primers). Using immunoSEQ multiplex PCR, the repertoire was profiled, and TCRdb retains in-frame clones only, with some absent. The sample lists 100,000 to 150,000 clones; about four fifths were seen once. The rearrangement uses TRBV7-9 and TRBJ2-7; D possibly corresponds to TRBD1 (6 bases). The receptor was isolated from a middle-aged woman in good health and CMV-seronegative. The sample consisted of PBMCs. The CDR3 is CASSPQGPEQYF. Here the CDR3 DNA reads TGTGCCAGCAGCCCTCAGGGGCCGGAGCAGTACTTC. Using reference TRBV7-9 and TRBJ2-7 for the parts outside the CDR3, the full variable domain is DTGVSQNPRHKITKRGQNVTFRCDPISEHNRLYWYRQTLGQGPEFLTYFQNEAQLEKSRLLSDRFSAERPKGSFSTLEIQRTEQGDSAMYLCASSPQGPEQYFGPGTRLTVT.